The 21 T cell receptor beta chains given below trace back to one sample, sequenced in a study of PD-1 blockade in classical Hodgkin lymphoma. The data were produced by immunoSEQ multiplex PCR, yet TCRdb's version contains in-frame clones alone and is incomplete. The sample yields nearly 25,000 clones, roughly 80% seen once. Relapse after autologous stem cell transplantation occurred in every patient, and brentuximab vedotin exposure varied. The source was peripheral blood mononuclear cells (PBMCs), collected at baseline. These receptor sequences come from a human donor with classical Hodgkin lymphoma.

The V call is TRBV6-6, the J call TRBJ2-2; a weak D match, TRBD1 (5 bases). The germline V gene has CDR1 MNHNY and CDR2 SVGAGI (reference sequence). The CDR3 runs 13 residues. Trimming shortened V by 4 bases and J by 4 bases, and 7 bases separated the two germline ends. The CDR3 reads CASSSRVTGELFF. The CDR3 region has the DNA TGTGCCAGCAGTTCCAGGGTCACCGGGGAGCTGTTTTTT.

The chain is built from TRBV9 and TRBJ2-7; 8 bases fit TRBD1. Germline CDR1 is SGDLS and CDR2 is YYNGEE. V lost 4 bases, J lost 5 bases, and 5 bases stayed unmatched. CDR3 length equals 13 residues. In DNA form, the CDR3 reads TGTGCCAGCAGCCTTTCAGGGGGCAACGAGCAGTACTTC. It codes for CASSLSGGNEQYF.

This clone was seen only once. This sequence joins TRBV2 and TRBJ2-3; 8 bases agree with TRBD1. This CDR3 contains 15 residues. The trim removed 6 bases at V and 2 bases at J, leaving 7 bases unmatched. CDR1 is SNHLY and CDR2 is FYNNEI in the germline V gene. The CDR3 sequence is CASSARGRDTDTQYF. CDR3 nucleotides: TGTGCCAGCAGCGCCAGGGGGCGCGACACAGATACGCAGTATTTT.

CDR3 region: CASSLSGGLTEAFF. DNA for the CDR3: TGTGCCAGCAGTTTATCAGGGGGACTCACTGAAGCTTTCTTT. V and J are TRBV27 and TRBJ1-1, with a tentative D call TRBD1 (6 bases). The CDR3 totals 14 residues. The V end was cut by 0 bases, the J end by 4 bases, with 9 bases between. Germline CDR1 is MNHEY and CDR2 is SMNVEV (reference sequence).

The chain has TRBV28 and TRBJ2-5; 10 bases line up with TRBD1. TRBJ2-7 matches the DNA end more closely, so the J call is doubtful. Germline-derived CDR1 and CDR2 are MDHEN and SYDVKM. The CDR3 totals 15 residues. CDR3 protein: CASSPPGTGVHEQYF. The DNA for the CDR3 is TGTGCCAGCAGCCCCCCCGGGACAGGGGTCCACGAGCAGTACTTC.

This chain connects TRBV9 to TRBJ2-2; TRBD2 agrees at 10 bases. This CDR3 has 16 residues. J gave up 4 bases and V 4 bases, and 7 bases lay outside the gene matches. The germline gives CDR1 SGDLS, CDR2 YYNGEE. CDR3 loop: CASSLSGGAGTGELFF. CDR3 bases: TGTGCCAGCAGCCTGAGCGGGGGGGCGGGCACCGGGGAGCTGTTTTTT.

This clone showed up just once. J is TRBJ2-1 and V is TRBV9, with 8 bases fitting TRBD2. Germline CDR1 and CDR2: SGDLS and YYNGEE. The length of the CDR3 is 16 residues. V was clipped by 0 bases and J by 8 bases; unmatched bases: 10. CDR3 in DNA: TGTGCCAGCAGCGTAGACCCTGGACTAGCTGTGGATGAGCAGTTCTTC. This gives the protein CASSVDPGLAVDEQFF. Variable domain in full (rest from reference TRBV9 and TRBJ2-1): DSGVTQTPKHLITATGQRVTLRCSPRSGDLSVYWYQQSLDQGLQFLIQYYNGEERAKGNILERFSAQQFPDLHSELNLSSLELGDSALYFCASSVDPGLAVDEQFFGPGTRLTVL.

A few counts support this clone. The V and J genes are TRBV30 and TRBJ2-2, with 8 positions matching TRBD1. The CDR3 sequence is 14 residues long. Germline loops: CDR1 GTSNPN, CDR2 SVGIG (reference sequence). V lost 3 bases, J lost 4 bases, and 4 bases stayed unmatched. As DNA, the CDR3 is TGTGCCTGGAGGGGACAGGAGTTCACCGGGGAGCTGTTTTTT. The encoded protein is CAWRGQEFTGELFF.

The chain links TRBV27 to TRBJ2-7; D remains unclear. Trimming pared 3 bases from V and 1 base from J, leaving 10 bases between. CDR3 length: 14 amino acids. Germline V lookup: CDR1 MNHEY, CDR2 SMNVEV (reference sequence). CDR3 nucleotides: TGTGCCAGCAGTTTGGTGGGGAAGTCCTACGAGCAGTACTTC. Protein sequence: CASSLVGKSYEQYF.

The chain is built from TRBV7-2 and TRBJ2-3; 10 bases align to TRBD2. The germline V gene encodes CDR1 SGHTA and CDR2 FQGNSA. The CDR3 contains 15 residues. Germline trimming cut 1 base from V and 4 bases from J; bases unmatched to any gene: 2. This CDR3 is CASSLVTSGADTQYF. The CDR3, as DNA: TGTGCCAGCAGCTTAGTTACTAGCGGGGCAGATACGCAGTATTTT.

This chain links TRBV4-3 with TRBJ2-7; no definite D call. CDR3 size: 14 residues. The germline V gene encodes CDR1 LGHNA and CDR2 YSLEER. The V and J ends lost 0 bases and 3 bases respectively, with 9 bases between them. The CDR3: CASSQEWRYYEQYF. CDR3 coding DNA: TGCGCCAGCAGCCAAGAGTGGCGATACTACGAGCAGTACTTC.

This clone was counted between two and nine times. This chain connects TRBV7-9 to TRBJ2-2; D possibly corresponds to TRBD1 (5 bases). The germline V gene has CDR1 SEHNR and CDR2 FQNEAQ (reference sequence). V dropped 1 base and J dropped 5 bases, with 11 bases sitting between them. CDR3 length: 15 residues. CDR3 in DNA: TGTGCCAGCAGCTTAGTGCCCCAGGGAACCGGGGAGCTGTTTTTT. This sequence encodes CASSLVPQGTGELFF.

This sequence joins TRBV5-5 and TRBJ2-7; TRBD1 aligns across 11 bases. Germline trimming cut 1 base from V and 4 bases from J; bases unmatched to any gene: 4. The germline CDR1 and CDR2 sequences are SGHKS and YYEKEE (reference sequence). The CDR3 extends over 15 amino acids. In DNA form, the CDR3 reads TGTGCCAGCAGCTTGAGTGGGACAGGGGGGTACGAGCAGTACTTC. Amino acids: CASSLSGTGGYEQYF.

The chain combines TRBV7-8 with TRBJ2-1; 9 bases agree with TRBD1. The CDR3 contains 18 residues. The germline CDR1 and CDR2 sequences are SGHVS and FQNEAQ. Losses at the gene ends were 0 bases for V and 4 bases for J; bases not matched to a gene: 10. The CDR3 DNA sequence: TGTGCCAGCAGCTTAGCGGGATGGAAGGGACAGGGATACAATGAGCAGTTCTTC. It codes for CASSLAGWKGQGYNEQFF.

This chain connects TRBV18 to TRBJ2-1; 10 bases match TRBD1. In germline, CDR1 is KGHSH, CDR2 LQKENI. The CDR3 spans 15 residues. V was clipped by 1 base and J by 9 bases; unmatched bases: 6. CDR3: CASSPQLGQGGEQFF. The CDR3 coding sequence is TGTGCCAGCTCACCACAATTAGGACAGGGGGGTGAGCAGTTCTTC.

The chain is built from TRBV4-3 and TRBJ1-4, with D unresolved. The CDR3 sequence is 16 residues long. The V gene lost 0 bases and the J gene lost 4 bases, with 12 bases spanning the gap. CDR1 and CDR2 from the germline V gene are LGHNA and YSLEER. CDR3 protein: CASSQDHGTINEKLFF. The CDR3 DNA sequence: TGCGCCAGCAGCCAAGATCACGGAACTATTAATGAAAAACTGTTTTTT.

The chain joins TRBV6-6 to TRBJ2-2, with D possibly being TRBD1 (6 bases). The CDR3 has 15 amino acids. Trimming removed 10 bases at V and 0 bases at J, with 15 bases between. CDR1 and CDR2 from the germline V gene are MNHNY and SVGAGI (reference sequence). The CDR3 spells CATSKGVANTGELFF. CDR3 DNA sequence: TGTGCCACCTCGAAGGGGGTCGCGAACACCGGGGAGCTGTTTTTT.

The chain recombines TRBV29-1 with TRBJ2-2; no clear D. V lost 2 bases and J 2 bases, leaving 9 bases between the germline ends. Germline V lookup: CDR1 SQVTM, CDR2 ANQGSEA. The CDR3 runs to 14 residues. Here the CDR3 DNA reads TGCAGCGTTGAAAGGACGGCAAACACCGGGGAGCTGTTTTTT. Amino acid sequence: CSVERTANTGELFF.

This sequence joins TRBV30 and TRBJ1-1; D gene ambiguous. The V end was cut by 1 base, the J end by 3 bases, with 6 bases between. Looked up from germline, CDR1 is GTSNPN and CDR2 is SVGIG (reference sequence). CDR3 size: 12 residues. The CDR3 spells CAWSGGHTEAFF. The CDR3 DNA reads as TGTGCCTGGAGTGGTGGGCACACTGAAGCTTTCTTT.

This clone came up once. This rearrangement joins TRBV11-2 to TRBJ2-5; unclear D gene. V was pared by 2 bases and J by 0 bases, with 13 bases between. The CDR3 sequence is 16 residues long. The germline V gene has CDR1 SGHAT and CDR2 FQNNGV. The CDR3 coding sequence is TGTGCCAGCAGCTTAACCCCGGTCAAGTACCAAGAGACCCAGTACTTC. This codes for CASSLTPVKYQETQYF.

For the CDR3, the DNA is TGTGCCAGTAGCGTACAGGGTGGGGAGAACGAGCAGTACTTC. Amino acids: CASSVQGGENEQYF. The gene calls are TRBV19 and TRBJ2-7, with a possible D match to TRBD1 (6 bases). Trimming pared 6 bases from V and 5 bases from J, leaving 17 bases between. Per the germline V gene, CDR1 is LNHDA and CDR2 is SQIVND (reference sequence). There are 14 residues in the CDR3.